This T cell receptor delta chain was documented in a study of γδ T cells in repeated Plasmodium falciparum infection. Study context: Sampling occurred at baseline, pre-infection for selected infections, and 21 days post-infection. Malian gammadelta TCRs were studied during no-transmission periods and across acute malaria episodes.

TRG and TRD sequences were obtained from every sorted gammadelta sample. TCRdb redid clone calling on the multiplex PCR reads using CATT. The sample comprises some 51,000 delta-chain clones, about 2% of which are singletons, and approximately 24% rests with the top ten. For this clone: A far larger clone is one nucleotide away, so this likely arose from a read error. Additional DNA sequences in this sample encode the identical CDR3.

The sequence derives from a pool of human donors (malaria-infected and uninfected, not separated). The material sequenced was gamma-delta T cells from blood.

CDR3 amino acids: CALGEPHFSLIWGMRRRYTDKLIF. The CDR3 coding sequence is TGTGCTCTTGGGGAGCCCCATTTTTCCCTGATCTGGGGGATGAGGAGGAGGTACACCGATAAACTCATCTTT. The chain uses TRDV1 and TRDJ1; 9 positions match TRDD3. Because TCRdb records no J gene, it was assigned here through a match of the DNA to germline. In germline, CDR1 is TSWWSYY, CDR2 QGS. The V gene end was trimmed by 3 bases and the J gene end by 0 bases; junction bases not matched to a gene: 29. The CDR3 has 24 amino acids.